The 14 T cell receptor beta chains in this list originate from one sample, sequenced in a study of HIV-infected patients and healthy controls. Alpha and beta constant-region primers primed reverse transcription of around 550 ng RNA. Using multiplexing indices, alpha and beta chain libraries were generated apart by chain-specific third strand synthesis. TCRdb recomputed calls from the 5' RACE reads with MiXCR, one row per CDR3 protein. The data contain 7,000 to 8,500 distinct CDR3 sequences, approximately 6.1% of them seen just once; the ten biggest clones take up roughly 22%. Whole blood was used without fractionation, so all unsorted peripheral T cells were included. The starting material was blood, obtained before antiretroviral therapy. These receptors originate from an adult with HIV infection.

This clonotype was recorded at least ten times. V gene TRBV19 combines with J gene TRBJ1-1; D might be TRBD1 (6 bases). The V end lost 6 bases, the J end lost 1 base, and 6 bases lay between the germline ends. The CDR3 loop spans 12 amino acids. Germline-derived CDR1 and CDR2 are LNHDA and SQIVND (reference sequence). Here the CDR3 reads CASRTGNTEAFF. CDR3 coding DNA: TGTGCCAGTAGGACAGGGAACACTGAAGCTTTCTTT.

This clonotype was recorded at least ten times. The chain combines TRBV7-2 with TRBJ2-1; tentatively, D is TRBD1 or TRBD2 (5 bases each). The V end lost 1 base, the J end lost 9 bases, and 13 bases lay between the germline ends. This CDR3 has 14 amino acids. Looked up from germline, CDR1 is SGHTA and CDR2 is FQGNSA. The chain's CDR3 is CASSLVVSGTEQFF. CDR3 coding DNA: TGTGCCAGCAGCTTAGTCGTATCGGGGACTGAGCAGTTCTTC.

This clonotype counts as medium-sized. The chain carries TRBV5-1 and TRBJ2-1; TRBD2 agrees at 10 bases. V trimming: 0 bases; J trimming: 6 bases; junction bases outside the gene matches: 3. CDR3 length: 15 residues. The germline V gene encodes CDR1 SGHRS and CDR2 YFSETQ. The CDR3 DNA reads as TGCGCCAGCAGCTTGGTGGGACTAGCGAGCAATGAGCAGTTCTTC. Amino acids: CASSLVGLASNEQFF.

This clonotype has a count of ten or more. The chain joins TRBV7-3 to TRBJ2-3; TRBD2 matches 10 bases. CDR3 length: 17 amino acids. Germline lookup yields CDR1 SGHTA and CDR2 FQGTGA. J gave up 5 bases and V 4 bases, and 12 bases lay outside the gene matches. CDR3 sequence reads: CASSSPGERGGVDTQYF. In DNA, the CDR3 is TGTGCCAGCAGCTCCCCCGGGGAGCGGGGGGGCGTAGATACGCAGTATTTT.

This clonotype is categorized as medium-sized. The V gene is TRBV7-8, the J gene TRBJ2-1, with TRBD1 matching over 9 bases. Germline V gene sequence: CDR1 SGHVS, CDR2 FQNEAQ. Trimming removed 5 bases from V and 4 bases from J; junction bases left unmatched: 9. The CDR3 has 16 residues. This CDR3 reads CASSGYRDRVYNEQFF. The CDR3 bases are TGTGCCAGCAGCGGATACCGGGACAGGGTATACAATGAGCAGTTCTTC.

By proportion, this clonotype is medium-sized (0.01 to 0.1%). The gene calls are TRBV4-2 and TRBJ2-6; D unclear. Germline loops: CDR1 LGHNA, CDR2 YNFKEQ. Trimming took 0 bases from V and 0 from J, leaving 15 bases between them. This CDR3 is built from 19 residues. CDR3: CASSQDPVLSTSGANVLTF. The CDR3 DNA reads TGTGCCAGCAGCCAAGATCCCGTCCTAAGCACCTCTGGGGCCAACGTCCTGACTTTC.

This clonotype was observed at least ten times. The chain is built from TRBV7-9 and TRBJ2-3; 10 nucleotides align to TRBD2. The germline gives CDR1 SEHNR, CDR2 FQNEAQ (reference sequence). The V and J ends lost 2 bases and 3 bases, in that order; junction bases with no gene match: 5. The CDR3 contains 16 residues. DNA for the CDR3: TGTGCCAGCAGCTTATTGGTAGCGGGGGGAACAGATACGCAGTATTTT. Translating it yields CASSLLVAGGTDTQYF.

The chain has TRBV7-9 and TRBJ2-2; possibly TRBD1 for D (6 bases). Germline V gene data show CDR1 as SEHNR and CDR2 as FQNEAQ (reference sequence). The CDR3 contains 16 residues. The V and J ends lost 5 bases and 5 bases respectively, with 18 bases between them. The CDR3 spells CASSQRGQDLTGELFF. The CDR3 DNA sequence: TGTGCCAGCAGCCAAAGGGGACAAGACCTGACCGGGGAGCTGTTTTTT.

This clonotype was recorded at least ten times. The J gene is TRBJ2-3, the V gene TRBV2; 12 nucleotides agree with TRBD2. The CDR3 covers 16 residues. Germline loops: CDR1 SNHLY, CDR2 FYNNEI. V trimming: 6 bases; J trimming: 4 bases; junction bases outside the gene matches: 8. The CDR3 region is CASSATSGGLSDTQYF. The DNA for the CDR3 is TGTGCCAGCAGCGCGACTAGCGGGGGTTTGTCAGATACGCAGTATTTT.

This clonotype was recorded many times. The CDR3 reads CASSQEPGGGYEQYV. The CDR3 DNA is TGCGCCAGCAGCCAAGAACCCGGGGGGGGCTACGAGCAGTACGTC. The V call is TRBV4-1, the J call TRBJ2-7, with TRBD2 matching 8 bases. Germline V gives CDR1 MGHRA, CDR2 YSYEKL. This CDR3 spans 15 amino acids. V lost 0 bases, J lost 3 bases, and 4 bases stayed unmatched.

This clonotype was seen many times. This chain links TRBV4-3 with TRBJ1-1, with a tentative D call TRBD1 (6 bases). The CDR3 is 13 amino acids. V lost 5 bases and J 3 bases, leaving 10 bases between the germline ends. The germline gives CDR1 LGHNA, CDR2 YSLEER. The CDR3 DNA reads TGCGCCAGCAGCACAGGGTGGCACACTGAAGCTTTCTTT. Translated, it gives CASSTGWHTEAFF.

The chain recombines TRBV20-1 with TRBJ2-4; 7 nucleotides match TRBD2. The CDR3 sequence is 13 residues long. CDR1 is DFQATT, CDR2 SNEGSKA, per germline (reference sequence). Unmatched junction bases numbered 8, after V lost 3 bases and J lost 9 bases. For the CDR3, the DNA is TGCAGTGCTAGGGCCCCTGGGGGGGGCATTCAGTACTTC. It is translated as CSARAPGGGIQYF.

Judged by abundance, this clonotype is medium-sized. The CDR3 is CASSLPGHSYNEQFF. The CDR3 DNA follows: TGTGCCAGCAGTTTGCCGGGCCACTCCTACAATGAGCAGTTCTTC. The chain combines TRBV12-3 or TRBV12-4 with TRBJ2-1; no clear D. The germline V and J ends were trimmed by 3 bases and 0 bases, with 9 bases remaining between them. The CDR3 is made up of 15 amino acids.

In this sample, this clonotype turned up many times. The V call is TRBV9, the J call TRBJ1-1, with D tentatively TRBD1 (6 bases). Germline-derived CDR1 and CDR2 are SGDLS and YYNGEE. The CDR3 consists of 16 residues. Trimming shortened V by 4 bases and J by 0 bases, and 16 bases separated the two germline ends. The CDR3 bases are TGTGCCAGCAGCCCCCTCCAAGCAGGGGTGAACACTGAAGCTTTCTTT. This translates into CASSPLQAGVNTEAFF. Filled out from reference TRBV9 and TRBJ1-1, the complete variable domain reads DSGVTQTPKHLITATGQRVTLRCSPRSGDLSVYWYQQSLDQGLQFLIQYYNGEERAKGNILERFSAQQFPDLHSELNLSSLELGDSALYFCASSPLQAGVNTEAFFGQGTRLTVV.